These 12 T cell receptor beta chains came from one sample sequenced in a study of T cell repertoires in cytomegalovirus infection. For these receptors, no antigen is known. TCRdb fed the reads into MiXCR, producing one record per CDR3 protein. In the table there are about 890,000 distinct CDR3 sequences, approximately 31% of which are singletons. Sequenced material: cultured CD8+ T cells from PBMCs, taken from culture after CMV antigen stimulation. These receptors all stem from a human donor in good health (CMV status not recorded). Some clones in this sample may be carry-over from other donors' samples.

V gene TRBV20-1 combines with J gene TRBJ1-1; no reliable D call. The CDR3 covers 14 residues. CDR1 and CDR2 from the germline V gene are DFQATT and SNEGSKA (reference sequence). Trimming pared 8 bases from V and 3 bases from J, leaving 19 bases between. DNA of the CDR3: TGCAGTCCGATGAGGACCACGTGGGACACTGAAGCTTTCTTT. Translated: CSPMRTTWDTEAFF.

This clonotype was counted at least ten times. The chain recombines TRBV7-6 with TRBJ2-1, with D uncertain. CDR1 and CDR2 (germline): SGHVS, FNYEAQ. The CDR3 loop spans 16 amino acids. Deletions cut 4 bases from V and 0 bases from J, with 13 bases between. The CDR3 protein is CASSYTTVSSYNEQFF. CDR3 in DNA: TGTGCCAGCAGCTACACGACGGTGAGCTCCTACAATGAGCAGTTCTTC.

In its sample, this clonotype was seen many times. This chain uses TRBV7-9 with TRBJ2-3; tentative D call: TRBD1 (6 bases). Per germline, CDR1 SEHNR and CDR2 FQNEAQ (reference sequence). The ends were cut back, 8 bases at V and 0 bases at J, with 9 bases in the middle. CDR3 size: 13 residues. The DNA of the CDR3 is TGTGCCAGCGGTAGGGGGAGCACAGATACGCAGTATTTT. It encodes CASGRGSTDTQYF.

This clonotype has ten or more counts. The chain links TRBV28 to TRBJ2-3; tentative D call: TRBD1 (5 bases). This CDR3 comprises 16 residues. Germline CDR1 reads MDHEN; CDR2 reads SYDVKM. V dropped 7 bases and J dropped 6 bases, with 23 bases sitting between them. CDR3 sequence reads: CASKPPSGLLLDTQYF. For the CDR3, the DNA is TGTGCCAGCAAGCCTCCATCAGGGCTTCTCCTCGATACGCAGTATTTT.

The rearrangement joins TRBV20-1 to TRBJ1-2, with D perhaps TRBD1 (6 bases). In germline, CDR1 is DFQATT, CDR2 SNEGSKA (reference sequence). This CDR3 contains 19 residues. The V end lost 3 bases, the J end lost 0 bases, and 26 bases lay between the germline ends. DNA for the CDR3: TGCAGTGCTAGGGTTACCTCGGACAGTCACGGGCGATCTAACTATGGCTACACCTTC. Translated, it gives CSARVTSDSHGRSNYGYTF.

This clonotype has just a few counts. This chain links TRBV5-1 with TRBJ2-5; D perhaps matches TRBD2 (6 bases). Germline assignment: CDR1 SGHRS and CDR2 YFSETQ. The V gene lost 4 bases and the J gene lost 2 bases, with 12 bases spanning the gap. The CDR3 has 14 amino acids. Here the CDR3 reads CASSPREDQETQYF. CDR3 sequence (DNA): TGCGCCAGCAGCCCCAGGGAGGATCAAGAGACCCAGTACTTC.

The chain joins TRBV7-6 to TRBJ1-2; 9 nucleotides match TRBD1. Losses at the gene ends were 6 bases for V and 8 bases for J; bases not matched to a gene: 4. Germline loops: CDR1 SGHVS, CDR2 FNYEAQ. The CDR3 spans 12 residues. The CDR3 here is CASRQGAGGYTF. The CDR3 region has the DNA TGTGCCAGCAGACAGGGGGCGGGCGGCTACACCTTC.

V usage is TRBV6-6 and J usage is TRBJ1-1, with D unresolved. CDR3 size: 13 residues. Germline-derived CDR1 and CDR2 are MNHNY and SVGAGI (reference sequence). The V end lost 2 bases, the J end lost 2 bases, and 6 bases lay between the germline ends. CDR3 region: CASSYPINTEAFF. The CDR3 DNA follows: TGTGCCAGCAGTTACCCGATCAACACTGAAGCTTTCTTT.

The chain uses TRBV7-9 and TRBJ2-1; TRBD2 matches 7 bases. Germline V gene data show CDR1 as SEHNR and CDR2 as FQNEAQ (reference sequence). Trimming removed 6 bases from V and 9 bases from J; junction bases left unmatched: 5. The CDR3 has 12 residues. CDR3 DNA sequence: TGTGCCAGCAGGCGTCCGGGAGGTGAGCAGTTCTTC. Translating gives CASRRPGGEQFF. Combining the CDR3 with reference TRBV7-9 and TRBJ2-1 gives the whole variable domain DTGVSQNPRHKITKRGQNVTFRCDPISEHNRLYWYRQTLGQGPEFLTYFQNEAQLEKSRLLSDRFSAERPKGSFSTLEIQRTEQGDSAMYLCASRRPGGEQFFGPGTRLTVL.

This clonotype was recorded a few times. This sequence joins TRBV19 and TRBJ2-1; 7 nucleotides agree with TRBD2. Germline lookup yields CDR1 LNHDA and CDR2 SQIVND (reference sequence). The CDR3 loop spans 16 amino acids. Trimming took 2 bases from V and 8 from J; bases not matched to a gene: 12. This CDR3 reads CASSIFFQGGDDEQFF. In nucleotides, the CDR3 is TGTGCCAGTAGTATATTTTTTCAGGGAGGGGATGATGAGCAGTTCTTC.

The CDR3 coding sequence is TGCGCCAGCGCCCCCGGGCTATACACAGATACGCAGTATTTT. Translation: CASAPGLYTDTQYF. The chain recombines TRBV10-1 with TRBJ2-3; no reliable D call. The germline gives CDR1 WNHNN, CDR2 SYGVQD (reference sequence). Trimming removed 8 bases at V and 2 bases at J, with 14 bases between. The CDR3 runs to 14 residues.

This chain joins TRBV4-1 and TRBJ2-3; no firm D call. Between the trimmed V and J ends, which lost 0 bases and 3 bases, there was a span of 7 bases. The CDR3 spans 14 residues. Looked up from germline, CDR1 is MGHRA and CDR2 is YSYEKL. The CDR3 bases are TGCGCCAGCAGCCAAGATGATTGGACAGATACGCAGTATTTT. Translating it yields CASSQDDWTDTQYF.